The 24 T cell receptor beta chains presented below share a single source sample, sequenced in a study of CD8 T cells in ankylosing spondylitis. Their recognized antigens are unknown. Broader study findings: About 8 highly homologous variants made up a TCR beta motif, and this motif appeared characteristic of ankylosing spondylitis blood.

Each CDR3 protein gets one entry after TCRdb re-called the 5' RACE reads with MiXCR. There are some 800,000 distinct CDR3 sequences in the sample; around 11% occur only once, and just over 0.5% lies in the top ten. Sequences were obtained from blood, either unsorted or a sorted T cell fraction (not recorded which). All receptors come from a male donor with ankylosing spondylitis.

The table lists this clonotype with many counts. This chain connects TRBV5-1 to TRBJ2-3; 11 bases are shared with TRBD1. This CDR3 comprises 14 residues. Germline CDR1 SGHRS, CDR2 YFSETQ. Trimming cost V 4 bases and J 5 bases; bases outside gene matches: 3. The CDR3 nucleotides are TGCGCCAGCAGCCAGGGGACAGGGGGAGATACGCAGTATTTT. This encodes CASSQGTGGDTQYF. The whole variable domain, remainder taken from reference TRBV5-1 and TRBJ2-3, is KAGVTQTPRYLIKTRGQQVTLSCSPISGHRSVSWYQQTPGQGLQFLFEYFSETQRNKGNFPGRFSGRQFSNSRSEMNVSTLELGDSALYLCASSQGTGGDTQYFGPGTRLTVL.

This clonotype showed up many times. The chain carries TRBV5-6 and TRBJ2-1; D possibly matches TRBD1 or TRBD2 (5 bases each). V lost 4 bases to trimming and J lost 8 bases, with 13 bases between them. Germline V CDR1 and CDR2: SGHDT, YYEEEE. CDR3 length: 13 amino acids. The CDR3 is CASSPGLAHEQFF. The CDR3 region has the DNA TGTGCCAGCAGCCCAGGGCTAGCACATGAGCAGTTCTTC.

The table lists this clonotype with many counts. This chain joins TRBV5-6 and TRBJ2-7; D not certain. Germline V gene data show CDR1 as SGHDT and CDR2 as YYEEEE. Trimming took 1 base from V and 6 from J, leaving 5 bases between them. This CDR3 contains 11 residues. CDR3 sequence reads: CASSLYSEQYF. The CDR3 bases are TGTGCCAGCAGCTTGTACTCCGAGCAGTACTTC.

There are a few counts of this clonotype. The chain is built from TRBV6-2 or TRBV6-3 and TRBJ2-3; D gene uncertain. Trimming stripped 4 bases from V and 6 bases from J, with 8 bases between. Per germline, CDR1 MNHEY and CDR2 SVGEGT. The CDR3 is made up of 12 amino acids. The CDR3: CASSSRSDTQYF. The CDR3 bases are TGTGCCAGCAGTTCTCGTTCGGATACGCAGTATTTT.

This sequence joins TRBV29-1 and TRBJ2-1; 9 positions match TRBD1. Germline V gene lookup returns CDR1 SQVTM and CDR2 ANQGSEA. The J segment lost 5 bases and the V segment lost 6 bases, leaving 14 bases of the junction unmatched. CDR3 length: 16 residues. The CDR3 reads CSVLDRGQVFDNEQFF. CDR3 DNA: TGCAGCGTGCTGGACAGGGGTCAGGTTTTTGACAATGAGCAGTTCTTC.

This clonotype was observed a handful of times. This rearrangement joins TRBV24-1 to TRBJ2-2, with D possibly being TRBD1 (6 bases). Looked up from germline, CDR1 is KGHDR and CDR2 is SFDVKD. V was shortened by 10 bases and J by 1 base, with 12 bases between the two germline ends. The CDR3 extends over 14 amino acids. The CDR3 here is CATTGTLNTGELFF. CDR3 coding DNA: TGTGCCACGACCGGGACATTGAACACCGGGGAGCTGTTTTTT.

The gene calls are TRBV6-2 or TRBV6-3 and TRBJ2-1, with D unresolved. This CDR3 contains 16 residues. Germline CDR1 MNHEY, CDR2 SVGEGT. The germline V and J ends were trimmed by 1 base and 1 base, with 11 bases remaining between them. In DNA form, the CDR3 reads TGTGCCAGCAGTTACTTATTTCTGGGTTCCTACAATGAGCAGTTCTTC. This gives the protein CASSYLFLGSYNEQFF.

This clonotype was observed a few times. The chain uses TRBV12-3 or TRBV12-4 and TRBJ2-2, with 7 bases that match TRBD1. V lost 6 bases, J lost 0 bases, and 7 bases stayed unmatched. The CDR3 is 16 amino acids. The CDR3 loop is CASSNYGTANTGELFF. In nucleotides, the CDR3 is TGTGCCAGCAGCAACTACGGGACAGCGAACACCGGGGAGCTGTTTTTT.

This clonotype has just a few counts. CDR3 residues: CAWGFSGTYSGNTIYF. As DNA, the CDR3 is TGTGCCTGGGGCTTCTCGGGAACCTACTCTGGAAACACCATATATTTT. This chain joins TRBV30 and TRBJ1-3; D is undetermined. CDR3 length equals 16 residues. Germline assignment: CDR1 GTSNPN and CDR2 SVGIG (reference sequence). V was clipped by 5 bases and J by 0 bases, with 17 bases between them.

In this sample, this clonotype turned up a few times. The chain has TRBV20-1 and TRBJ1-2; perhaps TRBD1 as D (5 bases). Germline CDR1 reads DFQATT; CDR2 reads SNEGSKA (reference sequence). The CDR3 is 13 residues long. V was cut by 3 bases and J by 11 bases, with 19 bases left in between. CDR3 DNA: TGCAGTGCTAGCTCCGGGACCGTTTTTAGATACACCTTC. It translates to CSASSGTVFRYTF.

This clonotype was seen a few times. V gene TRBV7-6 combines with J gene TRBJ1-1; D uncertain. This CDR3 contains 14 residues. The V and J ends lost 5 bases and 0 bases respectively, with 10 bases between them. Germline loops: CDR1 SGHVS, CDR2 FNYEAQ. The CDR3 loop reads CASSQTRLNTEAFF. CDR3 DNA: TGTGCCAGCAGCCAGACAAGACTGAACACTGAAGCTTTCTTT.

This chain uses TRBV20-1 with TRBJ2-5, with D hard to call. The CDR3 contains 13 residues. V lost 0 bases and J lost 5, with 10 bases in between. Germline values: CDR1 DFQATT, CDR2 SNEGSKA (reference sequence). CDR3 sequence reads: CSARDMTGETQYF. The DNA of the CDR3 is TGCAGTGCTAGAGATATGACCGGGGAGACCCAGTACTTC.

This clonotype turned up a few times. The rearrangement uses TRBV12-3 or TRBV12-4 and TRBJ1-4; D might be TRBD1 (6 bases). Trimming took 3 bases from V and 8 from J, leaving 10 bases between them. CDR3 length: 13 amino acids. The CDR3 loop is CASSLGHLEKLFF. The CDR3 DNA sequence: TGTGCCAGCAGTTTGGGACACCTAGAAAAACTGTTTTTT.

This clonotype was counted between two and nine times. This chain uses TRBV20-1 with TRBJ2-1; 7 bases match TRBD1. The germline V gene encodes CDR1 DFQATT and CDR2 SNEGSKA (reference sequence). The length of the CDR3 is 14 residues. The junction had 14 bases not matched to a gene; V was cut back by 6 bases and J by 9 bases. CDR3 sequence reads: CSAERQGVRGEQFF. As DNA, the CDR3 is TGCAGTGCAGAGCGACAGGGAGTGAGGGGTGAGCAGTTCTTC.

This clonotype was seen a few times. The chain links TRBV7-8 to TRBJ2-1; TRBD2 agrees at 7 bases. This CDR3 is 15 amino acids long. J lost 4 bases, V lost 5 bases, and 8 bases had no gene match. The germline gives CDR1 SGHVS, CDR2 FQNEAQ. CDR3 DNA: TGTGCCAGCAGCCCCGGGTCGGGGGGTTACAATGAGCAGTTCTTC. Amino acid sequence: CASSPGSGGYNEQFF.

This chain connects TRBV19 to TRBJ2-7; no clear D gene. Trimming cost V 10 bases and J 3 bases, with 10 bases left between them. CDR1 is LNHDA and CDR2 is SQIVND in the germline V gene (reference sequence). CDR3 size: 11 residues. Here the CDR3 reads CATPVNYEQYF. CDR3 sequence (DNA): TGTGCCACCCCAGTGAACTACGAGCAGTACTTC. Based on the CDR3 plus reference TRBV19 and TRBJ2-7, the full variable domain is DGGITQSPKYLFRKEGQNVTLSCEQNLNHDAMYWYRQDPGQGLRLIYYSQIVNDFQKGDIAEGYSVSREKKESFPLTVTSAQKNPTAFYLCATPVNYEQYFGPGTRLTVT.

Ten or more counts support this clonotype. V and J are TRBV5-1 and TRBJ2-1; 9 nucleotides line up with TRBD2. Germline values: CDR1 SGHRS, CDR2 YFSETQ. The CDR3 has 15 amino acids. With V trimmed by 0 bases and J by 4 bases, 2 bases remained unmatched. The CDR3 DNA sequence: TGCGCCAGCAGCTTGGCTAGCGGGGCGTACAATGAGCAGTTCTTC. It yields the protein CASSLASGAYNEQFF. The entire variable domain, with the rest obtained from reference TRBV5-1 and TRBJ2-1, is as follows: KAGVTQTPRYLIKTRGQQVTLSCSPISGHRSVSWYQQTPGQGLQFLFEYFSETQRNKGNFPGRFSGRQFSNSRSEMNVSTLELGDSALYLCASSLASGAYNEQFFGPGTRLTVL.

The chain combines TRBV9 with TRBJ1-1, with a tentative D call TRBD1 (5 bases). Germline CDR1 and CDR2: SGDLS and YYNGEE. The V and J ends lost 0 bases and 2 bases respectively, with 11 bases between them. There are 15 residues in the CDR3. CDR3 in amino acids: CASSVAGDRNTEAFF. As DNA, the CDR3 is TGTGCCAGCAGCGTAGCGGGGGACCGTAACACTGAAGCTTTCTTT.

The chain joins TRBV15 to TRBJ1-1; 9 nucleotides agree with TRBD1. Germline assignment: CDR1 LNHNV and CDR2 YYDKDF (reference sequence). The length of the CDR3 is 14 residues. The junction had 2 bases not matched to a gene; V was cut back by 5 bases and J by 1 base. The CDR3 coding sequence is TGTGCCACCAGCCCGGACAGGGGGAACACTGAAGCTTTCTTT. Translated: CATSPDRGNTEAFF.

This clonotype was counted a few times. In DNA, the CDR3 is TGCAGTGCTAGTGAAGCGGCTCTCTTCTACAATGAGCAGTTCTTC. Translating it yields CSASEAALFYNEQFF. This chain joins TRBV20-1 and TRBJ2-1; D perhaps matches TRBD2 (5 bases). Germline loops: CDR1 DFQATT, CDR2 SNEGSKA (reference sequence). The CDR3 has 15 amino acids. V was shortened by 3 bases and J by 3 bases, with 15 bases between the two germline ends.

This clonotype turned up a few times. The chain uses TRBV20-1 and TRBJ2-7; 10 bases agree with TRBD2. From germline, CDR1 is DFQATT and CDR2 SNEGSKA (reference sequence). V dropped 5 bases and J dropped 4; count of bases not matched to a gene: 14. There are 16 residues in the CDR3. The chain's CDR3 is CSALAGVSAWRYEQYF. CDR3 in DNA: TGCAGTGCTCTAGCGGGAGTATCGGCCTGGAGATACGAGCAGTACTTC.

This clonotype has a handful of counts. The CDR3 is CASSYRGGRRQFF. DNA for the CDR3: TGTGCCAGCAGTTACAGGGGCGGGAGACGGCAGTTCTTC. This rearrangement joins TRBV6-2 or TRBV6-3 to TRBJ2-1; 7 bases fit TRBD2. V gave up 2 bases and J gave up 12 bases; unmatched junction bases: 7. The CDR3 is 13 amino acids. The germline V gene encodes CDR1 MNHEY and CDR2 SVGEGT.

As regards this clonotype: An end of the junction differs from the germline gene, which may be a read error. V is TRBV4-1 and J is TRBJ2-7; D not resolved. Germline CDR1 reads MGHRA; CDR2 reads YSYEKL. The CDR3 covers 14 residues. The CDR3 DNA reads TGCGCCAGCAGCCGTCTCCCTGGGTCCTACGAGAAGTACTTC. Translated, it gives CASSRLPGSYEKYF.

This clonotype was found many times. V and J are TRBV20-1 and TRBJ1-5, with D unclear. The V end was cut by 6 bases, the J end by 3 bases, with 12 bases between. From germline, CDR1 is DFQATT and CDR2 SNEGSKA (reference sequence). The CDR3 is 13 amino acids. CDR3 sequence: CSAIGLANQPQHF. In DNA form, the CDR3 reads TGCAGTGCCATCGGACTTGCCAATCAGCCCCAGCATTTT.